The 20 T cell receptor beta chains listed next were all sequenced from one sample in a study of T cell responses to AZD1222 COVID-19 vaccine. Repertoires were generated with immunoSEQ multiplex PCR, while TCRdb's copy carries only in-frame clones and drops some. The data contain roughly 110,000 clones, about 91% of them singletons. The specimen comprised peripheral blood, sampled 28 days after the second AZD1222 dose. The receptors derive from an adult who received the AZD1222 COVID-19 vaccine.

This clone appeared once. Within the sample, other DNA sequences also encode this same CDR3. This chain links TRBV18 with TRBJ2-7; D is undetermined. Germline values: CDR1 KGHSH, CDR2 LQKENI. V was shortened by 0 bases and J by 0 bases, with 9 bases between the two germline ends. The CDR3 length is 15 residues. CDR3 sequence reads: CASSPPVRSSYEQYF. The CDR3 DNA reads TGTGCCAGCTCACCACCTGTTAGGAGCTCCTACGAGCAGTACTTC.

The chain combines TRBV7-2 with TRBJ1-2; D ambiguous. Deletions cut 3 bases from V and 8 bases from J, with 13 bases between. Germline lookup yields CDR1 SGHTA and CDR2 FQGNSA. This CDR3 contains 13 residues. CDR3 DNA: TGTGCCAGCAGCTTTTTCGACCTTCGGGGCTACACCTTC. This sequence encodes CASSFFDLRGYTF.

The V gene is TRBV2, the J gene TRBJ1-5, with D perhaps TRBD1 (6 bases). Germline lookup yields CDR1 SNHLY and CDR2 FYNNEI. V was cut by 0 bases and J by 2 bases, with 14 bases left in between. The CDR3 consists of 17 residues. The CDR3 protein is CASSEALRGGGNQPQHF. The CDR3, as DNA: TGTGCCAGCAGTGAAGCGCTCAGGGGCGGAGGCAATCAGCCCCAGCATTTT.

The V gene is TRBV15, the J gene TRBJ1-3; D remains ambiguous. Germline CDR1 reads LNHNV; CDR2 reads YYDKDF (reference sequence). The CDR3 has 12 residues. The germline V and J ends were trimmed by 0 bases and 4 bases, with 1 base remaining between them. DNA of the CDR3: TGTGCCACCAGCAGAGAAGGAAACACCATATATTTT. Translating gives CATSREGNTIYF.

The chain is built from TRBV4-1 and TRBJ1-1; D uncertain. Trimming pared 6 bases from V and 0 bases from J, leaving 14 bases between. Germline CDR1 is MGHRA and CDR2 is YSYEKL. CDR3 length: 15 amino acids. The CDR3 region has the DNA TGCGCCAGCAGAACCGAAGCAGATATGAACACTGAAGCTTTCTTT. Amino acids: CASRTEADMNTEAFF.

In its sample, this clone was seen a few times. V is TRBV5-6 and J is TRBJ1-1, with unresolved D. V gave up 5 bases and J gave up 1 base, with 15 bases separating them. This CDR3 has 15 amino acids. Per the germline V gene, CDR1 is SGHDT and CDR2 is YYEEEE. CDR3 DNA: TGTGCCAGCAGACAACGTGGACGCCGGAACACTGAAGCTTTCTTT. Protein sequence: CASRQRGRRNTEAFF. Variable domain in full (rest from reference TRBV5-6 and TRBJ1-1): DAGVTQSPTHLIKTRGQQVTLRCSPKSGHDTVSWYQQALGQGPQFIFQYYEEEERQRGNFPDRFSGHQFPNYSSELNVNALLLGDSALYLCASRQRGRRNTEAFFGQGTRLTVV.

The rearrangement uses TRBV18 and TRBJ2-3, with 8 bases that match TRBD2. The CDR3 is made up of 16 amino acids. J gave up 0 bases and V 1 base, and 3 bases lay outside the gene matches. Germline V gene data show CDR1 as KGHSH and CDR2 as LQKENI. The CDR3 spells CASSPLAGLSTDTQYF. As DNA, the CDR3 is TGTGCCAGCTCACCACTAGCGGGGCTGAGCACAGATACGCAGTATTTT.

J is TRBJ2-7 and V is TRBV6-5, with 7 positions matching TRBD1. The length of the CDR3 is 15 residues. The V gene end was trimmed by 6 bases and the J gene end by 3 bases; junction bases not matched to a gene: 11. From germline, CDR1 is MNHEY and CDR2 SVGAGI. The CDR3: CASSRDSSNIYEQYF. CDR3 bases: TGTGCCAGCAGCAGGGACAGTAGCAATATCTACGAGCAGTACTTC.

This clone has a single count. V is TRBV15 and J is TRBJ2-4; D unclear. Trimming removed 0 bases at V and 9 bases at J, with 6 bases between. This CDR3 has 12 amino acids. Germline values: CDR1 LNHNV, CDR2 YYDKDF (reference sequence). The CDR3 DNA is TGTGCCACCAGCAGAGATTATGGCATTCAGTACTTC. Encoded protein: CATSRDYGIQYF.

The chain couples TRBV28 to TRBJ1-1; D call uncertain. V dropped 10 bases and J dropped 11 bases, with 17 bases sitting between them. In germline, CDR1 is MDHEN, CDR2 SYDVKM. CDR3 length equals 11 residues. CDR3 residues: CATTAGFSAFF. In DNA, the CDR3 is TGTGCCACGACCGCCGGTTTTTCCGCTTTCTTT.

The chain recombines TRBV6-1 with TRBJ1-3, with D tentatively TRBD1 (6 bases). This CDR3 has 12 amino acids. Germline-derived CDR1 and CDR2 are MNHNS and SASEGT. Trimming left V 7 bases short and J 7 bases short, with 11 bases between. Here the CDR3 DNA reads TGTGCCAGCAACTCACAGGGTAACACCATATATTTT. Protein sequence: CASNSQGNTIYF.

This clone was counted a single time. The rearrangement links TRBV27 to TRBJ1-1; D ambiguous. The CDR3 has 15 residues. Germline assignment: CDR1 MNHEY and CDR2 SMNVEV (reference sequence). V lost 3 bases to trimming and J lost 0 bases, with 11 bases between them. The CDR3 sequence is CASSFSPVLNTEAFF. The CDR3 DNA reads as TGTGCCAGCAGTTTTTCACCCGTCTTGAACACTGAAGCTTTCTTT.

This clone was detected only once. The CDR3 DNA reads TGTGCCAGCTCACGCGACAGGGGGAAAGAGACCCAGTACTTC. Its protein product is CASSRDRGKETQYF. The V gene is TRBV18, the J gene TRBJ2-5; 9 bases align to TRBD1. CDR3 length equals 14 residues. The V segment lost 4 bases and the J segment 3 bases; nucleotides outside the gene matches: 3. CDR1 KGHSH and CDR2 LQKENI come from the germline V gene.

CDR3 amino acids: CASSLGLAGGGETQYF. CDR3 nucleotides: TGTGCCAGTAGTTTGGGACTAGCGGGGGGTGGTGAGACCCAGTACTTC. The rearrangement uses TRBV19 and TRBJ2-5, with 15 bases lining up with TRBD2. Germline assignment: CDR1 LNHDA and CDR2 SQIVND (reference sequence). This CDR3 comprises 16 residues. After removal of 5 bases from V and 5 bases from J, the junction contained 6 bases not matched to a gene.

The rearrangement uses TRBV4-3 and TRBJ2-7; TRBD1 aligns across 7 bases. The V gene end was trimmed by 3 bases and the J gene end by 3 bases; junction bases not matched to a gene: 11. Germline-derived CDR1 and CDR2 are LGHNA and YSLEER. This CDR3 region has 16 residues. The CDR3 is CASSQDRDRPGYEQYF. The DNA of the CDR3 is TGCGCCAGCAGCCAGGATCGGGACAGACCGGGCTACGAGCAGTACTTC.

The gene calls are TRBV5-5 and TRBJ2-5; no definite D call. Germline lookup yields CDR1 SGHKS and CDR2 YYEKEE (reference sequence). This CDR3 has 12 residues. V was clipped by 4 bases and J by 5 bases, with 9 bases between them. CDR3 loop: CASSPIGETQYF. CDR3 nucleotide sequence: TGTGCCAGCAGCCCCATAGGCGAGACCCAGTACTTC.

The V call is TRBV7-2, the J call TRBJ2-7; D perhaps matches TRBD2 (5 bases). The V and J ends lost 2 bases and 6 bases respectively, with 11 bases between them. CDR3 length equals 13 residues. Germline assignment: CDR1 SGHTA and CDR2 FQGNSA. Here the CDR3 reads CASSLSSWGEQYF. Here the CDR3 DNA reads TGTGCCAGCAGCTTATCTAGCTGGGGCGAGCAGTACTTC.

This clone has a handful of counts. This chain links TRBV2 with TRBJ1-2, with D possibly matching TRBD1 (6 bases). The germline V and J ends were trimmed by 1 base and 6 bases, with 9 bases remaining between them. This CDR3 is 13 amino acids long. Germline lookup yields CDR1 SNHLY and CDR2 FYNNEI. This chain's CDR3 is CASSEDREDGYTF. In DNA, the CDR3 is TGTGCCAGCAGTGAAGACAGGGAGGATGGCTACACCTTC.

This clone is a singleton in its sample. The V call is TRBV12-3 or TRBV12-4, the J call TRBJ2-3; D not resolved. The V end lost 8 bases, the J end lost 5 bases, and 14 bases lay between the germline ends. The CDR3 contains 13 residues. The CDR3 loop reads CASLGFVLDTQYF. DNA for the CDR3: TGTGCCAGCTTAGGGTTCGTTTTAGATACGCAGTATTTT.

This clone has only one observation. The chain has TRBV19 and TRBJ1-6; TRBD1 might be the D (6 bases). This CDR3 spans 13 amino acids. V lost 4 bases and J lost 7, with 8 bases in between. Germline CDR1 reads LNHDA; CDR2 reads SQIVND (reference sequence). The CDR3 reads CASSTGVNSPLHF. The CDR3 DNA follows: TGTGCCAGTAGTACAGGGGTAAATTCACCCCTCCACTTT.